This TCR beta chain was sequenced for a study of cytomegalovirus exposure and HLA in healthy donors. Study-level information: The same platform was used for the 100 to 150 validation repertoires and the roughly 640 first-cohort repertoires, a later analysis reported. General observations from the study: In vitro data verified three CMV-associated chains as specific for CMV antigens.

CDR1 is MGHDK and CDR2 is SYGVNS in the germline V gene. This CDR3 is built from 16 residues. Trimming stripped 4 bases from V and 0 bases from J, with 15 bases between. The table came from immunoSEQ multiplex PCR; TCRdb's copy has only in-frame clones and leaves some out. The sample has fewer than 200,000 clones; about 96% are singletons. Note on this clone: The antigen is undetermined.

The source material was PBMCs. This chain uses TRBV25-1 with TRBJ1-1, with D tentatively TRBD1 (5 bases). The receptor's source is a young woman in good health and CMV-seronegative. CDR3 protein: CASSGGWDSLNTEAFF. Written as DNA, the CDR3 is TGTGCCAGCAGTGGCGGCTGGGACTCATTGAACACTGAAGCTTTCTTT.